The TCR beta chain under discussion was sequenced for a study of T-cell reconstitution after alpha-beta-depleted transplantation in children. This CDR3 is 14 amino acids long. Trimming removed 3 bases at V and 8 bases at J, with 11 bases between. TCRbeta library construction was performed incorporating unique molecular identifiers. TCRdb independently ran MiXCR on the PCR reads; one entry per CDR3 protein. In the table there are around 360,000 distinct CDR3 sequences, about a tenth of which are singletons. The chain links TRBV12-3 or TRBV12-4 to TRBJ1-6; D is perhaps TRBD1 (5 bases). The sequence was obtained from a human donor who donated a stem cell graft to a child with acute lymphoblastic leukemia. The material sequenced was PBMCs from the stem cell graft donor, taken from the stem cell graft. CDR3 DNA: TGTGCCAGCAGTTTTACTGGGGGGGATTCACCCCTCCACTTT. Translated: CASSFTGGDSPLHF.